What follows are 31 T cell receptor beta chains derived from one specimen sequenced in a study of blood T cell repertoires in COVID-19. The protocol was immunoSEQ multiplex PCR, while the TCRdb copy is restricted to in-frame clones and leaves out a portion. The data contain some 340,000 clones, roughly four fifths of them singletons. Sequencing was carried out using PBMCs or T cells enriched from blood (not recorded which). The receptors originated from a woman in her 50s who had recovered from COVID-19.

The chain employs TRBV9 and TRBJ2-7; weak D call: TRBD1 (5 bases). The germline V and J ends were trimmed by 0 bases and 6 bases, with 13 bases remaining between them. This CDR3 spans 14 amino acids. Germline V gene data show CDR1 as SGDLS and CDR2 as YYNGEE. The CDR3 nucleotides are TGTGCCAGCAGCGTAGCGGACAACCTCTTCGAGCAGTACTTC. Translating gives CASSVADNLFEQYF.

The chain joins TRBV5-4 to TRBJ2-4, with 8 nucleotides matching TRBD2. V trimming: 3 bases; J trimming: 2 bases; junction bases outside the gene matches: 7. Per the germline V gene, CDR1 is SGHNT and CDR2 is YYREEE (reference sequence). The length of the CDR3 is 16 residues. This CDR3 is CASSSSGGPTKNIQYF. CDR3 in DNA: TGTGCCAGCAGCTCCTCGGGGGGGCCGACCAAAAACATTCAGTACTTC. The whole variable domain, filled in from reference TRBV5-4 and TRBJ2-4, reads ETGVTQSPTHLIKTRGQQVTLRCSSQSGHNTVSWYQQALGQGPQFIFQYYREEENGRGNFPPRFSGLQFPNYSSELNVNALELDDSALYLCASSSSGGPTKNIQYFGAGTRLSVL.

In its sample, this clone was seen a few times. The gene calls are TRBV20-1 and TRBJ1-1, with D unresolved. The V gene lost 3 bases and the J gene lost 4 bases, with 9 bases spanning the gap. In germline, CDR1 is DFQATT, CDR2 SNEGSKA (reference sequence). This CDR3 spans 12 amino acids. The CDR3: CSASRTLTEAFF. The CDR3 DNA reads TGCAGTGCTAGTCGGACTCTCACTGAAGCTTTCTTT.

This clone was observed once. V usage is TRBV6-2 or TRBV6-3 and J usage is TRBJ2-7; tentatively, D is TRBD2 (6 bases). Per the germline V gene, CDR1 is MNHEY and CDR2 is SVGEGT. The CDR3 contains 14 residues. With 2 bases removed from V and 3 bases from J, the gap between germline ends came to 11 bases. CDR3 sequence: CASSYRADYYEQYF. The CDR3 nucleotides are TGTGCCAGCAGTTACAGGGCGGACTACTACGAGCAGTACTTC.

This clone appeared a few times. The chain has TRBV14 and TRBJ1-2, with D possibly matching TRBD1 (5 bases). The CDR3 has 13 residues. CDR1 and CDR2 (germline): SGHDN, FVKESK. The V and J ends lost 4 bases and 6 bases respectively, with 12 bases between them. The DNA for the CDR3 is TGTGCCAGCAGCCCCAGGGTGGGTGATGGCTACACCTTC. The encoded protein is CASSPRVGDGYTF.

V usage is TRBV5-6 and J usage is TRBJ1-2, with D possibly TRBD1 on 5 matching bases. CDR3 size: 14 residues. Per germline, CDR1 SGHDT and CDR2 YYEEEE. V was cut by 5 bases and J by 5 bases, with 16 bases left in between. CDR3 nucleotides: TGTGCCAGCAGGATCTCGGGGGGTCTGTATGGCTACACCTTC. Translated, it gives CASRISGGLYGYTF. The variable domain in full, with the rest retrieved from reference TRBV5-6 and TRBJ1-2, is DAGVTQSPTHLIKTRGQQVTLRCSPKSGHDTVSWYQQALGQGPQFIFQYYEEEERQRGNFPDRFSGHQFPNYSSELNVNALLLGDSALYLCASRISGGLYGYTFGSGTRLTVV.

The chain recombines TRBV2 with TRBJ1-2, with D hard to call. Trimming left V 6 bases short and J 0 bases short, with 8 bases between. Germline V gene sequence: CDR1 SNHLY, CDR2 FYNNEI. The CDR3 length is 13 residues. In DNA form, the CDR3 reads TGTGCCAGCAGCCCCTCCGCTAACTATGGCTACACCTTC. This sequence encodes CASSPSANYGYTF.

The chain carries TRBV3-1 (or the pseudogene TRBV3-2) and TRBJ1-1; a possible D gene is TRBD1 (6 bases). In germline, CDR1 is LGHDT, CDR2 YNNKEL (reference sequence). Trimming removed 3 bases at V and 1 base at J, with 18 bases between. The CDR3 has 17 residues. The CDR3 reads CASSHARGVQGNTEAFF. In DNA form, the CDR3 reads TGTGCCAGCAGCCATGCAAGGGGCGTACAGGGGAACACTGAAGCTTTCTTT.

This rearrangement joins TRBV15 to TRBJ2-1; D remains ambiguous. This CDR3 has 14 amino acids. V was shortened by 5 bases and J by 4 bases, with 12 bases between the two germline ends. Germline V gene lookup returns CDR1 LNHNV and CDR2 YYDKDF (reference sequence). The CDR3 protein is CATSGLASYNEQFF. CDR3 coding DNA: TGTGCCACCAGCGGTTTGGCCTCGTACAATGAGCAGTTCTTC.

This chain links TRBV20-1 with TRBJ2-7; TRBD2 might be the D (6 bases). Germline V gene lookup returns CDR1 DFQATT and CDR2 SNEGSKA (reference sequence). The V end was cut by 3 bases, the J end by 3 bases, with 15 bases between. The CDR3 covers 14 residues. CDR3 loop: CSASRSSGNYEQYF. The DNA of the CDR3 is TGCAGTGCTAGTAGGAGTAGCGGTAACTACGAGCAGTACTTC.

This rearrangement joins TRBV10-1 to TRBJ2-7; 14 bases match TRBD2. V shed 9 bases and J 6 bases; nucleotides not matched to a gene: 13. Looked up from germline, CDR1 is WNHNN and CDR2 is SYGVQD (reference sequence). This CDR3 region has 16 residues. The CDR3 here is CARGLAGVIVPGEQYF. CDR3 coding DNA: TGCGCCAGGGGACTAGCGGGAGTGATCGTACCCGGCGAGCAGTACTTC.

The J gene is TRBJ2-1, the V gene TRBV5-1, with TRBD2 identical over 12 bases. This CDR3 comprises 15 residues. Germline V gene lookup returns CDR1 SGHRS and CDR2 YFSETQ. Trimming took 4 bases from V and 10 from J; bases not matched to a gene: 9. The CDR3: CASSNLAGGLLEQFF. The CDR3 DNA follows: TGCGCCAGCAGCAACCTAGCGGGAGGGCTCCTAGAGCAGTTCTTC.

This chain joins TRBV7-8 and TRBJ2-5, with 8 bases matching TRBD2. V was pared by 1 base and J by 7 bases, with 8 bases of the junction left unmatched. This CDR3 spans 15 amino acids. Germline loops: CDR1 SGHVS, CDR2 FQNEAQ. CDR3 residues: CASSLGGTSIGTQYF. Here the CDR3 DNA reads TGTGCCAGCAGCTTAGGAGGGACTAGTATTGGGACCCAGTACTTC.

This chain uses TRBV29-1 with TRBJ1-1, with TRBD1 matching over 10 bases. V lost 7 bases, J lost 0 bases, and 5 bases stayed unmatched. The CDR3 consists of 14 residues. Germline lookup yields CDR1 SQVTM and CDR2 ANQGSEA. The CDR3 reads CSAKTGGLNTEAFF. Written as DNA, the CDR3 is TGCAGCGCGAAGACAGGGGGCTTGAACACTGAAGCTTTCTTT.

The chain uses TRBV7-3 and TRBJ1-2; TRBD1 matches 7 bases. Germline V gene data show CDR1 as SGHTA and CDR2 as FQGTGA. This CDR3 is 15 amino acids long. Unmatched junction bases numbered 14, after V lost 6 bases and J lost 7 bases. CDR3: CASSPQTGNGVGYTF. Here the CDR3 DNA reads TGTGCCAGCAGTCCCCAGACAGGGAATGGGGTTGGCTACACCTTC.

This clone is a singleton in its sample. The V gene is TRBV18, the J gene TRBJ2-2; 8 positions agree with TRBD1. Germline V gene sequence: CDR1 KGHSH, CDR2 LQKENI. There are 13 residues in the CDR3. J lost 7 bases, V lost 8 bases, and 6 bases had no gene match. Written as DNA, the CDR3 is TGTGCCAGCACGACAGGGGATGTCGGGGAGCTGTTTTTT. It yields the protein CASTTGDVGELFF.

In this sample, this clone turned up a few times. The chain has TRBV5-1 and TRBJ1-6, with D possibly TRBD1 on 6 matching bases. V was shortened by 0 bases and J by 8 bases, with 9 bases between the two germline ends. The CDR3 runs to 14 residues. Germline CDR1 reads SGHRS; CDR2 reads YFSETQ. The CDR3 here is CASSLDRDDSPLHF. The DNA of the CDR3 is TGCGCCAGCAGCTTGGACAGGGACGATTCACCCCTCCACTTT.

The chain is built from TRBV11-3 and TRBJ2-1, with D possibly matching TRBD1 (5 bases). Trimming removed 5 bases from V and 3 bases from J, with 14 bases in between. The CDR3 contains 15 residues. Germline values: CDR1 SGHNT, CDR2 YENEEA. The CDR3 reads CASSPFQDSYNEQFF. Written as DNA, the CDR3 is TGTGCCAGCAGCCCGTTCCAAGACAGCTACAATGAGCAGTTCTTC. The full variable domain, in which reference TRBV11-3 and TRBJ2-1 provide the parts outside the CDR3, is EAGVVQSPRYKIIEKKQPVAFWCNPISGHNTLYWYLQNLGQGPELLIRYENEEAVDDSQLPKDRFSAERLKGVDSTLKIQPAELGDSAVYLCASSPFQDSYNEQFFGPGTRLTVL.

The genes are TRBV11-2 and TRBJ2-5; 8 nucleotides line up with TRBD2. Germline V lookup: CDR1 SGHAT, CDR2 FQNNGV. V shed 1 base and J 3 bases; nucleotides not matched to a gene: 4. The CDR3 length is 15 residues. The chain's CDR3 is CASSLGGGPEETQYF. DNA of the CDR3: TGTGCCAGCAGCTTAGGCGGGGGGCCTGAAGAGACCCAGTACTTC.

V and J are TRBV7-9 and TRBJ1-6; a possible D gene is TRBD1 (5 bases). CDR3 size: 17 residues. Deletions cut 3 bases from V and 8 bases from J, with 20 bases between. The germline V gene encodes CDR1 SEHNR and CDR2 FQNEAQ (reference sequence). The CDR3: CASSLASGMVLDSPLHF. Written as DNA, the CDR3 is TGTGCCAGCAGCTTGGCATCAGGGATGGTGCTGGATTCACCCCTCCACTTT. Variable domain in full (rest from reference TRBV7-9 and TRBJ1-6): DTGVSQNPRHKITKRGQNVTFRCDPISEHNRLYWYRQTLGQGPEFLTYFQNEAQLEKSRLLSDRFSAERPKGSFSTLEIQRTEQGDSAMYLCASSLASGMVLDSPLHFGNGTRLTVT.

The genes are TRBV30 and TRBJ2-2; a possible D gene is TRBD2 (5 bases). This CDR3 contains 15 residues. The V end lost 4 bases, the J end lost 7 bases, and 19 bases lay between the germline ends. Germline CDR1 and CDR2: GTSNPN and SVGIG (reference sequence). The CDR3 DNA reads TGTGCCTGGAAATCGGACGCCGGACTCGGCGGGGAGCTGTTTTTT. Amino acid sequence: CAWKSDAGLGGELFF.

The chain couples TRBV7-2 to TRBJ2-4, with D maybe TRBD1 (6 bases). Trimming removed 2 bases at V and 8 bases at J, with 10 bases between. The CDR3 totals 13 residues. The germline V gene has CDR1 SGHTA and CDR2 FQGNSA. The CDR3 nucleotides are TGTGCCAGCAGCTTAAGACAGGTGGACATTCAGTACTTC. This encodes CASSLRQVDIQYF.

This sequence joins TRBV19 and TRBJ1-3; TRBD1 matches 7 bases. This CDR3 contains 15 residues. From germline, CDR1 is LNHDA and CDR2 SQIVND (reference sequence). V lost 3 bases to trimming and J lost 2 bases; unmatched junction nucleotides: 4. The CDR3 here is CASSIHRGTGNTIYF. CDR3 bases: TGTGCCAGTAGTATCCACAGGGGAACTGGAAACACCATATATTTT.

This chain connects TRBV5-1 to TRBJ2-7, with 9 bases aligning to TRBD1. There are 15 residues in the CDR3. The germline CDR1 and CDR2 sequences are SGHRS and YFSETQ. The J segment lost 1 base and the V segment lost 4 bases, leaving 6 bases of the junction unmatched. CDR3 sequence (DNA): TGCGCCAGCAGCCTAGGGACAGGGCAATCCTACGAGCAGTACTTC. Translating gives CASSLGTGQSYEQYF.

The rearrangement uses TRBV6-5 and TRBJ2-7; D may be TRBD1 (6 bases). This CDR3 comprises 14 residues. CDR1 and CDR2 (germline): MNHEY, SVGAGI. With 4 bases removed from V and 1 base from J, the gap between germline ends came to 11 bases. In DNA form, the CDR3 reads TGTGCCAGCAGTTCCACAGGGCTTTCCTACGAGCAGTACTTC. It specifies CASSSTGLSYEQYF.

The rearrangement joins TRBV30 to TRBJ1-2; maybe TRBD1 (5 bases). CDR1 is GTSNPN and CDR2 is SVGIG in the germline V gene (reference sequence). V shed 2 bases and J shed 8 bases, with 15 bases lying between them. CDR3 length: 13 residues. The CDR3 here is CAWSRQPLWGYTF. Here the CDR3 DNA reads TGTGCCTGGAGTAGACAGCCGCTCTGGGGCTACACCTTC.

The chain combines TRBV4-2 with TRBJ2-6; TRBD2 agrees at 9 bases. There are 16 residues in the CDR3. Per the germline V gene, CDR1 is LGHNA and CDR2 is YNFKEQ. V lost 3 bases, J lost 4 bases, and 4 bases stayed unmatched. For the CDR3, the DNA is TGTGCCAGCAGCCAGCCTAGCGGGAACGGGGCCAACGTCCTGACTTTC. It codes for CASSQPSGNGANVLTF.

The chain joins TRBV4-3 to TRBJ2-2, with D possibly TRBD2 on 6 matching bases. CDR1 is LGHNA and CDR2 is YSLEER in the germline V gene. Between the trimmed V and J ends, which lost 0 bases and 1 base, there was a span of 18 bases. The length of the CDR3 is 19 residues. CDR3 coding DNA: TGCGCCAGCAGCCAAGATTTGGGCAAGGGACTCTTGAACACCGGGGAGCTGTTTTTT. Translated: CASSQDLGKGLLNTGELFF.

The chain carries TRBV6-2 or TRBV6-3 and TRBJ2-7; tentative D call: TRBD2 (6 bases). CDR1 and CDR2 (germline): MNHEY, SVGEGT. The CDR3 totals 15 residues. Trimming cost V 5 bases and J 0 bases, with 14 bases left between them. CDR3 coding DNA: TGTGCCAGCAGTAGGCCGGGACTCAGCTCCTACGAGCAGTACTTC. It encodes CASSRPGLSSYEQYF.

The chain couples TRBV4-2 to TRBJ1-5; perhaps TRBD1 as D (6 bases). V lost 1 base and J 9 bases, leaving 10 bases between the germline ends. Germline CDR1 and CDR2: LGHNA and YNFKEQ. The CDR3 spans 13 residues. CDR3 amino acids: CASSQAGARPQHF. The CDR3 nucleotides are TGTGCCAGCAGCCAAGCAGGGGCAAGGCCCCAGCATTTT.

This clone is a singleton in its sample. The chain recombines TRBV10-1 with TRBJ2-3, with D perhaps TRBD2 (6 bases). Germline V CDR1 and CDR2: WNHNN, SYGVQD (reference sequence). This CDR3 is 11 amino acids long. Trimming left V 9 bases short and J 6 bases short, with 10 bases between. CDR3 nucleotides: TGCGCCAGTGCCGCGGGGGATACGCAGTATTTT. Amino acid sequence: CASAAGDTQYF.